Following are 15 T cell receptor beta chains from one sample sequenced in a study of tumor-infiltrating lymphocytes in localized non-small cell lung cancer. The assay was immunoSEQ multiplex PCR, and TCRdb's table has in-frame clones only and misses some. The repertoire holds around 7,000 clones, more than 55% seen once, with approximately 13% in the top ten. The sample consisted of uninvolved lung tissue not adjacent to the tumor. The origin of the receptors is a human donor with non-small cell lung cancer.

This clone is large. CDR3 sequence reads: CASRPSAGSYEQYF. In nucleotides, the CDR3 is TGTGCCAGCAGACCTAGCGCGGGCTCCTACGAGCAGTACTTC. The rearrangement links TRBV7-2 to TRBJ2-7; tentatively, D is TRBD2 (6 bases). The V and J ends lost 6 bases and 0 bases respectively, with 12 bases between them. This CDR3 spans 14 amino acids. Germline CDR1 reads SGHTA; CDR2 reads FQGNSA.

This rearrangement joins TRBV6-6 to TRBJ2-5, with D possibly TRBD2 on 5 matching bases. The germline V gene has CDR1 MNHNY and CDR2 SVGAGI (reference sequence). V lost 4 bases and J 4 bases, leaving 16 bases between the germline ends. This CDR3 is built from 15 residues. The CDR3 sequence is CASSSIGVEGETQYF. As DNA, the CDR3 is TGTGCCAGCAGTTCAATTGGGGTAGAGGGAGAGACCCAGTACTTC.

The chain links TRBV30 to TRBJ1-3; D gene unclear. Germline V gene sequence: CDR1 GTSNPN, CDR2 SVGIG (reference sequence). The CDR3 sequence is 12 residues long. V gave up 3 bases and J gave up 2 bases, with 5 bases separating them. This CDR3 reads CAWSGPGNTIYF. CDR3 bases: TGTGCCTGGAGCGGCCCTGGAAACACCATATATTTT. The entire variable domain, with the rest obtained from reference TRBV30 and TRBJ1-3, is as follows: SQTIHQWPATLVQPVGSPLSLECTVEGTSNPNLYWYRQAAGRGLQLLFYSVGIGQISSEVPQNLSASRPQDRQFILSSKKLLLSDSGFYLCAWSGPGNTIYFGEGSWLTVV.

The chain recombines TRBV2 with TRBJ2-3; a possible D gene is TRBD1 (6 bases). Trimming took 6 bases from V and 1 from J, leaving 17 bases between them. This CDR3 comprises 16 residues. In germline, CDR1 is SNHLY, CDR2 FYNNEI. In DNA, the CDR3 is TGTGCCAGCAGCGACGGACAGTCCCGGGGCACAGATACGCAGTATTTT. Protein sequence: CASSDGQSRGTDTQYF.

V is TRBV4-2 and J is TRBJ1-1, with TRBD1 matching over 10 bases. The CDR3 covers 16 residues. Trimming took 2 bases from V and 5 from J; bases not matched to a gene: 8. CDR1 is LGHNA and CDR2 is YNFKEQ in the germline V gene. The DNA for the CDR3 is TGTGCCAGCAGCCAACCCGACAGGGGGCCGGAAACTGAAGCTTTCTTT. Protein sequence: CASSQPDRGPETEAFF.

The V call is TRBV6-1, the J call TRBJ2-7, with 7 bases aligning to TRBD1. The CDR3 totals 15 residues. Germline CDR1 is MNHNS and CDR2 is SASEGT. V was clipped by 4 bases and J by 0 bases; unmatched bases: 6. As DNA, the CDR3 is TGTGCCAGCAGTGGTAGACAGGGTTACTCCTACGAGCAGTACTTC. Residues: CASSGRQGYSYEQYF.

The chain uses TRBV6-5 and TRBJ1-6; a possible D gene is TRBD1 (6 bases). CDR3 length equals 15 residues. Looked up from germline, CDR1 is MNHEY and CDR2 is SVGAGI. The V gene lost 2 bases and the J gene lost 7 bases, with 12 bases spanning the gap. CDR3 DNA sequence: TGTGCCAGCAGTTACGGTGACAGGCGAAATTCACCCCTCCACTTT. It translates to CASSYGDRRNSPLHF.

The J gene is TRBJ2-7, the V gene TRBV2; tentatively, D is TRBD1 or TRBD2 (6 bases each). CDR1 is SNHLY and CDR2 is FYNNEI in the germline V gene. This CDR3 region has 13 residues. The V and J ends lost 9 bases and 2 bases respectively, with 14 bases between them. CDR3 amino acids: CASTGASTYEQYF. DNA for the CDR3: TGTGCCAGTACGGGGGCCTCCACCTACGAGCAGTACTTC.

V is TRBV6-4 and J is TRBJ2-2, with 7 positions matching TRBD1. The CDR3 is 16 amino acids. Germline CDR1 is MRHNA and CDR2 is SNTAGT. V was pared by 0 bases and J by 3 bases, with 4 bases of the junction left unmatched. CDR3 loop: CASSDSDREYTGELFF. CDR3 nucleotides: TGTGCCAGCAGTGACTCTGACAGGGAGTACACCGGGGAGCTGTTTTTT.

The chain employs TRBV30 and TRBJ1-1, with TRBD1 matching 8 bases. The CDR3 sequence is 15 residues long. The trim removed 4 bases at V and 3 bases at J, leaving 10 bases unmatched. The germline V gene encodes CDR1 GTSNPN and CDR2 SVGIG (reference sequence). This chain's CDR3 is CAWTRTGNVDTEAFF. The CDR3 DNA is TGTGCCTGGACCAGGACAGGGAACGTGGACACTGAAGCTTTCTTT.

This chain uses TRBV18 with TRBJ2-7; either TRBD1 or TRBD2 may fit D (5 bases each). The V and J ends lost 0 bases and 2 bases respectively, with 8 bases between them. CDR3 size: 14 residues. Germline CDR1 is KGHSH and CDR2 is LQKENI. Here the CDR3 DNA reads TGTGCCAGCTCACCACCCGGGACCACCTACGAGCAGTACTTC. It yields the protein CASSPPGTTYEQYF.

The rearrangement links TRBV30 to TRBJ2-7; 7 nucleotides agree with TRBD1. The CDR3 has 13 amino acids. After removal of 5 bases from V and 3 bases from J, the junction contained 7 bases not matched to a gene. Germline CDR1 is GTSNPN and CDR2 is SVGIG (reference sequence). CDR3 amino acids: CAWGQARDYEQYF. The CDR3 DNA reads as TGTGCCTGGGGACAGGCACGGGACTACGAGCAGTACTTC.

This chain joins TRBV6-6 and TRBJ2-7; D gene uncertain. This CDR3 is 11 amino acids long. V was shortened by 7 bases and J by 3 bases, with 7 bases between the two germline ends. Germline loops: CDR1 MNHNY, CDR2 SVGAGI (reference sequence). This CDR3 is CASIENYEQYF. The CDR3 nucleotides read TGTGCCAGCATAGAGAACTACGAGCAGTACTTC.

This clone is categorized as medium-sized (0.01 to 0.1%). The chain combines TRBV6-5 with TRBJ1-1; D might be TRBD1 (5 bases). From germline, CDR1 is MNHEY and CDR2 SVGAGI. The CDR3 has 14 amino acids. V dropped 4 bases and J dropped 6 bases, with 15 bases sitting between them. CDR3 protein: CASSSGPWDAEAFF. The CDR3 DNA is TGTGCCAGCAGTTCCGGACCCTGGGACGCTGAAGCTTTCTTT.

The chain is built from TRBV7-2 and TRBJ1-5; a weak D match, TRBD1 (5 bases). Germline V gene lookup returns CDR1 SGHTA and CDR2 FQGNSA. Trimming pared 2 bases from V and 1 base from J, leaving 15 bases between. The CDR3 sequence is 17 residues long. CDR3 residues: CASSLPGGRGSNQPQHF. In DNA form, the CDR3 reads TGTGCCAGCAGCTTACCAGGAGGGAGGGGAAGCAATCAGCCCCAGCATTTT.